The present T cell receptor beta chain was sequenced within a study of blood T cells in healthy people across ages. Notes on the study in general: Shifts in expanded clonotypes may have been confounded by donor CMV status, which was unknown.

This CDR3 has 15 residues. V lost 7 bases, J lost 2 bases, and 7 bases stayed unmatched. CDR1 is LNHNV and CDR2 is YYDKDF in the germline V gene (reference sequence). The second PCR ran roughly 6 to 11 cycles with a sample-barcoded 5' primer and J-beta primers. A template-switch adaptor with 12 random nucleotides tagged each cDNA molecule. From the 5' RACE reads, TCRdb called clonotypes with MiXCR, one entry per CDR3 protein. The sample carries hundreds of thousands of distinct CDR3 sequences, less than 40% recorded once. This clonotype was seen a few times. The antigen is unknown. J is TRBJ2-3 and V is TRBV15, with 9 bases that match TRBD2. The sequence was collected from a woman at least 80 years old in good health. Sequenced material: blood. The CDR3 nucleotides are TGTGCCACCAACCTTGGCGGGGGGGCCACAGATACGCAGTATTTT. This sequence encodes CATNLGGGATDTQYF.